These T cell receptor beta chains were read from a single sample in a study of blood T cells in healthy people across ages. TCRdb recomputed calls from the 5' RACE reads with MiXCR, one row per CDR3 protein. Of about 730,000 distinct CDR3 sequences detected, roughly 47% appear once; the ten largest clones hold under 25%. Sequenced input: blood. Every receptor here comes from a woman aged 60-70 years in good health. The CDR3 runs from the conserved cysteine through the conserved F or W. The D gene is left open where the match is weak. Some rows mark clone size as missing; the rest say once, few, many or name a class of expanded clone.

few	TRBJ2-4	TRBV7-2	NA	CASSLTPATRIQNIQYF	TGTGCCAGCAGCTTAACCCCGGCTACAAGGATCCAAAACATTCAGTACTTC
few	TRBJ1-2	TRBV12-3/TRBV12-4	NA	CASSSPPWGGNYGYTF	TGTGCCAGCAGTTCCCCCCCCTGGGGAGGAAACTATGGCTACACCTTC
few	TRBJ2-7	TRBV5-1	NA	CASKDSGHNEQYF	TGCGCCAGCAAAGATAGCGGACACAATGAGCAGTACTTC
few	TRBJ2-6	TRBV4-2	NA	CASSQVPPSGANVLTF	TGTGCCAGCAGCCAAGTTCCGCCCTCTGGGGCCAACGTCCTGACTTTC
few	TRBJ2-7	TRBV7-9	TRBD2	CASSLAGRGMTSRNQYEQYF	TGTGCCAGCAGCTTAGCGGGGAGGGGAATGACCTCGAGGAACCAGTACGAGCAGTACTTC
NA	TRBJ1-1	TRBV20-1	TRBD1	CSARETGRNTEAFF	TGCAGTGCTAGGGAGACAGGGAGGAACACTGAAGCTTTCTTT
NA	TRBJ2-1	TRBV6-2/TRBV6-3	NA	CASRAQGNEQFF	TGTGCCAGCAGAGCTCAGGGTAATGAGCAGTTCTTC
NA	TRBJ1-4	TRBV7-2	NA	CASSVGGWGEKLFF	TGTGCCAGCAGCGTAGGAGGGTGGGGTGAAAAACTGTTTTTT
few	TRBJ2-1	TRBV6-2/TRBV6-3	NA	CASSRIVSKHNEQFF	TGTGCCAGCAGCAGAATTGTGTCGAAACACAATGAGCAGTTCTTC
NA	TRBJ1-1	TRBV3-1	TRBD1	CASSPYGQVNTEAFF	TGTGCCAGCAGCCCCTACGGACAGGTGAACACTGAAGCTTTCTTT
NA	TRBJ2-1	TRBV13	NA	CASSFQVGGPTSEQFF	TGTGCCAGCAGCTTTCAGGTGGGGGGGCCGACGAGTGAGCAGTTCTTC
many	TRBJ1-5	TRBV6-2/TRBV6-3	TRBD1	CASSSTISRDSNQPQHF	TGTGCCAGCAGTTCCACTATTTCCCGGGACAGTAATCAGCCCCAGCATTTT
few	TRBJ2-7	TRBV12-3/TRBV12-4	NA	CASTLHTNSYEQYF	TGTGCCAGCACCCTCCACACTAATTCCTACGAGCAGTACTTC
NA	TRBJ2-1	TRBV28	NA	CASKYETVSANEQFF	TGTGCCAGCAAGTATGAGACAGTGAGCGCAAATGAGCAGTTCTTC
NA	TRBJ1-1	TRBV6-1	TRBD1	CASSASTGVPEAFF	TGTGCCAGCAGTGCCTCGACAGGGGTACCTGAAGCTTTCTTT
NA	TRBJ2-1	TRBV4-1	NA	CASSQAGSRANEQFF	TGCGCCAGCAGCCAAGCAGGCAGCAGAGCCAATGAGCAGTTCTTC
few	TRBJ2-5	TRBV7-2	NA	CASSLGSAEVQYF	TGTGCCAGCAGCTTAGGATCGGCGGAGGTGCAGTACTTC
NA	TRBJ1-2	TRBV7-2	TRBD1	CATNRGDNYGYTF	TGTGCCACCAACAGGGGTGATAACTATGGCTACACCTTC
NA	TRBJ1-6	TRBV10-1	TRBD1	CASSGTGNNSPLHF	TGCGCCAGCAGTGGGACAGGGAATAATTCACCCCTCCACTTT
NA	TRBJ1-1	TRBV11-2	NA	CASSLEPGGNTEAFF	TGTGCCAGCAGCTTAGAGCCCGGAGGCAACACTGAAGCTTTCTTT
many	TRBJ2-1	TRBV29-1	TRBD2	CSVEVPPSGGNNEQFF	TGCAGCGTTGAAGTCCCGCCTAGCGGGGGGAACAATGAGCAGTTCTTC